The next 14 T cell receptor beta chains were all read from a single sample in a study of response to subunit inactivated influenza vaccine. A single record per CDR3 protein comes from TCRdb applying MiXCR to the RT-PCR reads. The sample has roughly 670,000 distinct CDR3 sequences, approximately 15% seen once. Sequenced material: PBMCs from blood, taken approximately 15 days before vaccination. Receptors originate from a man aged 50-59 years who received an inactivated influenza vaccine.

The chain couples TRBV7-9 to TRBJ2-2; D ambiguous. Germline V gene data show CDR1 as SEHNR and CDR2 as FQNEAQ (reference sequence). Trimming stripped 4 bases from V and 3 bases from J, with 6 bases between. The CDR3 spans 13 residues. CDR3: CASSSIDTGELFF. CDR3 coding DNA: TGTGCCAGCAGCTCCATTGACACCGGGGAGCTGTTTTTT. The full variable domain, with the rest looked up from reference TRBV7-9 and TRBJ2-2, is DTGVSQNPRHKITKRGQNVTFRCDPISEHNRLYWYRQTLGQGPEFLTYFQNEAQLEKSRLLSDRFSAERPKGSFSTLEIQRTEQGDSAMYLCASSSIDTGELFFGEGSRLTVL.

This chain connects TRBV12-3 or TRBV12-4 to TRBJ2-2; TRBD1 might be the D (5 bases). This CDR3 contains 15 residues. V was clipped by 3 bases and J by 1 base, with 9 bases between them. CDR3 sequence (DNA): TGTGCCAGCAGTTTGGGGCAGCAGAACACCGGGGAGCTGTTTTTT. Its translation is CASSLGQQNTGELFF.

This clonotype appeared a few times. This sequence joins TRBV9 and TRBJ2-5; perhaps TRBD1 as D (6 bases). Trimming stripped 0 bases from V and 5 bases from J, with 14 bases between. The CDR3 totals 15 residues. Germline V CDR1 and CDR2: SGDLS, YYNGEE. CDR3 in DNA: TGTGCCAGCAGCGTAGGGACAGAGCCAAGGGAGACCCAGTACTTC. It codes for CASSVGTEPRETQYF.

This CDR3 is CSASLTGLNTEAFF. The DNA of the CDR3 is TGCAGTGCTAGCCTAACAGGGTTGAACACTGAAGCTTTCTTT. V and J are TRBV20-1 and TRBJ1-1, with D tentatively TRBD1 (6 bases). Trimming took 3 bases from V and 0 from J, leaving 11 bases between them. This CDR3 has 14 amino acids. CDR1 DFQATT and CDR2 SNEGSKA come from the germline V gene (reference sequence).

V usage is TRBV20-1 and J usage is TRBJ2-7; TRBD1 agrees at 7 bases. Germline V gene sequence: CDR1 DFQATT, CDR2 SNEGSKA (reference sequence). V shed 6 bases and J 3 bases; nucleotides not matched to a gene: 11. The CDR3 runs 14 residues. CDR3 coding DNA: TGCAGTGCCTACGACAGGGCGGCCGTCTACGAGCAGTACTTC. Residues: CSAYDRAAVYEQYF.

This clonotype has ten or more counts. The chain couples TRBV6-5 to TRBJ1-5; D not certain. V was pared by 4 bases and J by 7 bases, with 11 bases between. Germline V gives CDR1 MNHEY, CDR2 SVGAGI. The CDR3 contains 13 residues. The CDR3 nucleotides read TGTGCCAGCAGTTTTTCCTACGGACAGCCCCAGCATTTT. Amino acid sequence: CASSFSYGQPQHF.

The chain has TRBV7-9 and TRBJ1-5; D remains unclear. Germline V lookup: CDR1 SEHNR, CDR2 FQNEAQ (reference sequence). This CDR3 region has 12 residues. The germline V and J ends were trimmed by 2 bases and 9 bases, with 8 bases remaining between them. This CDR3 reads CASSLLGGPQHF. CDR3 coding DNA: TGTGCCAGCAGCTTACTGGGAGGGCCCCAGCATTTT.

This clonotype showed up just a few times. The chain carries TRBV7-8 and TRBJ2-1; the match to TRBD2 covers 10 bases. This CDR3 contains 17 residues. Trimming cost V 1 base and J 7 bases; bases outside gene matches: 10. CDR1 is SGHVS, CDR2 FQNEAQ, per germline. DNA of the CDR3: TGTGCCAGCAGCTTAGTACGAGAGCTAGCGGGAGAAAATGAGCAGTTCTTC. Amino acids: CASSLVRELAGENEQFF.

This clonotype occurred a few times. The rearrangement uses TRBV5-6 and TRBJ2-2; D gene unclear. Per germline, CDR1 SGHDT and CDR2 YYEEEE. With 4 bases removed from V and 5 bases from J, the gap between germline ends came to 12 bases. The CDR3 extends over 14 amino acids. CDR3 DNA sequence: TGTGCCAGCAGCCGCAGCGAGCCGACCGGGGAGCTGTTTTTT. Its protein product is CASSRSEPTGELFF.

This rearrangement joins TRBV7-9 to TRBJ2-3, with TRBD2 as a possible D gene (6 bases). V lost 5 bases, J lost 2 bases, and 17 bases lay in between. CDR3 size: 16 residues. Germline V gene lookup returns CDR1 SEHNR and CDR2 FQNEAQ (reference sequence). The CDR3 coding sequence is TGTGCCAGCAGCCCCGGGGGAGGCAGGTTCACAGATACGCAGTATTTT. Its translation: CASSPGGGRFTDTQYF. The whole variable domain, filled in from reference TRBV7-9 and TRBJ2-3, reads DTGVSQNPRHKITKRGQNVTFRCDPISEHNRLYWYRQTLGQGPEFLTYFQNEAQLEKSRLLSDRFSAERPKGSFSTLEIQRTEQGDSAMYLCASSPGGGRFTDTQYFGPGTRLTVL.

CDR3 in DNA: TGTGCCGGGTATTTTAGCGGGGTCCGCTCCTACAATGAGCAGTTCTTC. It encodes CAGYFSGVRSYNEQFF. The rearrangement links TRBV30 to TRBJ2-1, with 8 bases matching TRBD2. This CDR3 spans 16 amino acids. V was pared by 8 bases and J by 0 bases, with 12 bases of the junction left unmatched. Per germline, CDR1 GTSNPN and CDR2 SVGIG (reference sequence).

The chain has TRBV7-8 and TRBJ2-3; D gene uncertain. The CDR3 is made up of 17 amino acids. Trimming removed 3 bases at V and 4 bases at J, with 20 bases between. From germline, CDR1 is SGHVS and CDR2 FQNEAQ. The CDR3 loop is CASSLTHFSSLPDTQYF. The DNA for the CDR3 is TGTGCCAGCAGCTTGACGCATTTTTCTAGTTTGCCAGATACGCAGTATTTT.

The V and J genes are TRBV20-1 and TRBJ2-1; the match to TRBD2 covers 8 bases. The V gene end was trimmed by 0 bases and the J gene end by 4 bases; junction bases not matched to a gene: 8. The CDR3 extends over 16 amino acids. Per germline, CDR1 DFQATT and CDR2 SNEGSKA (reference sequence). CDR3 sequence reads: CSARDLVTSVYNEQFF. DNA for the CDR3: TGCAGTGCTAGAGATTTGGTGACTAGCGTATACAATGAGCAGTTCTTC.

This clonotype appeared a few times. The chain uses TRBV6-2 or TRBV6-3 and TRBJ1-4; possible D gene TRBD1, 5 bases. The germline V gene encodes CDR1 MNHEY and CDR2 SVGEGT. V lost 0 bases to trimming and J lost 0 bases, with 23 bases between them. The CDR3 covers 21 residues. The CDR3 here is CASSYSNPVRQQAATNEKLFF. CDR3 DNA sequence: TGTGCCAGCAGTTACTCGAATCCCGTAAGACAGCAGGCAGCAACTAATGAAAAACTGTTTTTT.